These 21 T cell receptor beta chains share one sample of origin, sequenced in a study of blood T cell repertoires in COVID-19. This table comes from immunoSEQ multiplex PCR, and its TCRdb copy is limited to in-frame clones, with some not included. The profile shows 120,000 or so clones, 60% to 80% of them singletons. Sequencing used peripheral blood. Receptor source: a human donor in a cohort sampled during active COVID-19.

The CDR3 region has the DNA TGTGCCAGCAGTGAATCTCCGACAGGGGTACCCTCTGGGGCCAACGTCCTGACTTTC. It encodes CASSESPTGVPSGANVLTF. The rearrangement joins TRBV6-1 to TRBJ2-6; 8 positions agree with TRBD1. With 2 bases clipped from V and 0 bases from J, the junction kept 9 bases outside the gene matches. The V gene's germline CDR1 is MNHNS and CDR2 SASEGT. The CDR3 covers 19 residues.

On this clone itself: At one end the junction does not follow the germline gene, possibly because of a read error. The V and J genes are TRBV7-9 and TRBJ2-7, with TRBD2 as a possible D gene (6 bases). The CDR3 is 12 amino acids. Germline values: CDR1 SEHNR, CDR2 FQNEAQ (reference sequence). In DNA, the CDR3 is TGTGCCAGCAGTTTAGGGGAGGACGAGCAGTACTTC. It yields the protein CASSLGEDEQYF.

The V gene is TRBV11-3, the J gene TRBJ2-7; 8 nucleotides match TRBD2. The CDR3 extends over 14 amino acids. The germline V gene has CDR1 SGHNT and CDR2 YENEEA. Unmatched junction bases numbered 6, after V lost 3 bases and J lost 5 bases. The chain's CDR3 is CASSFSSGTDEQYF. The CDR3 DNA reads TGTGCCAGCAGCTTCAGTAGCGGGACCGACGAGCAGTACTTC.

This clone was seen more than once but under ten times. The CDR3 loop is CASRPGSWNTEAFF. The CDR3 DNA sequence: TGTGCCAGCAGACCCGGGTCTTGGAACACTGAAGCTTTCTTT. The chain uses TRBV6-5 and TRBJ1-1, with no clear D. This CDR3 contains 14 residues. The germline V gene has CDR1 MNHEY and CDR2 SVGAGI. Trimming removed 6 bases from V and 1 base from J, with 12 bases in between.

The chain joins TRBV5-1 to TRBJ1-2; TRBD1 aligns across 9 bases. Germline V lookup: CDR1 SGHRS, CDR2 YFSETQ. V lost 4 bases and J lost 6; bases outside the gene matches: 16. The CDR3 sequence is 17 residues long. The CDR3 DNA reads TGCGCCAGCAGCCCGGGGACAGGGAGGTTTAGACGGGATGGCTACACCTTC. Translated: CASSPGTGRFRRDGYTF.

Here the CDR3 DNA reads TGTGCCAGCAGCAATCCGCGGGGAGAGGGGAATGAAAAACTGTTTTTT. Translation gives CASSNPRGEGNEKLFF. This rearrangement joins TRBV21-1 to TRBJ1-4. TRBV21-1 is a pseudogene segment. CDR3 size: 16 residues.

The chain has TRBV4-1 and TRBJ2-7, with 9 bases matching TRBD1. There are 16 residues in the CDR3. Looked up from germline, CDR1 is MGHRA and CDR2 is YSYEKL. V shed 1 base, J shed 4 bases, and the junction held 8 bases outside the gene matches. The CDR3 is CASSQVNRGQGYEQYF. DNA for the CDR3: TGCGCCAGCAGCCAAGTTAACAGGGGGCAAGGATACGAGCAGTACTTC.

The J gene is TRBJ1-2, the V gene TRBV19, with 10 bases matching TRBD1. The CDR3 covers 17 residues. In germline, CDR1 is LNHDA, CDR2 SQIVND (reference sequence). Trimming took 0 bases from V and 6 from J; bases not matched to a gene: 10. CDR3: CASSIDSAGTGVDGYTF. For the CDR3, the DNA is TGTGCCAGTAGTATAGATTCTGCCGGGACAGGGGTGGATGGCTACACCTTC.

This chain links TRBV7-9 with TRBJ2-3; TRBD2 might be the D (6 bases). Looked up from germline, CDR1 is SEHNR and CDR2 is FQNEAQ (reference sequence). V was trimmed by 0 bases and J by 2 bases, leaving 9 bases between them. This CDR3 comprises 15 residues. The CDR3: CASSLAGGTTDTQYF. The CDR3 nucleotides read TGTGCCAGCAGCTTAGCGGGAGGCACCACAGATACGCAGTATTTT.

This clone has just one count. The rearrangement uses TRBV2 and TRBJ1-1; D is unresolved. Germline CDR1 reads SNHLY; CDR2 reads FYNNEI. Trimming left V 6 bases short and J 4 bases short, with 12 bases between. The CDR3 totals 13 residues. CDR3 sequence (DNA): TGTGCCAGCAGGGTGACCTCGGGCACTGAAGCTTTCTTT. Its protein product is CASRVTSGTEAFF. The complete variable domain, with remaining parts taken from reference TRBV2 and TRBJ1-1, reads EPEVTQTPSHQVTQMGQEVILRCVPISNHLYFYWYRQILGQKVEFLVSFYNNEISEKSEIFDDQFSVERPDGSNFTLKIRSTKLEDSAMYFCASRVTSGTEAFFGQGTRLTVV.

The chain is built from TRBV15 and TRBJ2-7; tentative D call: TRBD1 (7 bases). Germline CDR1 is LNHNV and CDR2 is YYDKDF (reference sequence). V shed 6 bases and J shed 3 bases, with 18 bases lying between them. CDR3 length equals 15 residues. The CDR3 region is CATSLRQGGIYEQYF. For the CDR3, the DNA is TGTGCCACCAGTCTTAGACAGGGAGGAATCTACGAGCAGTACTTC.

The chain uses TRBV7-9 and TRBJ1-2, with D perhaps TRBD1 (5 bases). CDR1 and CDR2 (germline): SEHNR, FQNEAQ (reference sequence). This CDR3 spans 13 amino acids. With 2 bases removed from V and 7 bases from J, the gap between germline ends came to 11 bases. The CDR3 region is CASSLKEGTGYTF. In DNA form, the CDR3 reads TGTGCCAGCAGCTTAAAGGAGGGGACTGGCTACACCTTC.

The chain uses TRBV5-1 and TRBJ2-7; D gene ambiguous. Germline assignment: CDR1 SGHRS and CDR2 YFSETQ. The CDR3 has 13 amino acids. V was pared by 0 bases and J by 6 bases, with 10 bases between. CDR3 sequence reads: CASSLENLGEQYF. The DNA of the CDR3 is TGCGCCAGCAGCTTGGAGAACCTAGGCGAGCAGTACTTC.

The chain's CDR3 is CSANRAPGQYF. CDR3 DNA: TGCAGTGCCAACAGGGCCCCGGGGCAGTACTTC. The gene calls are TRBV20-1 and TRBJ2-7; a possible D gene is TRBD1 (6 bases). CDR1 and CDR2 from the germline V gene are DFQATT and SNEGSKA (reference sequence). The CDR3 is made up of 11 amino acids. V was cut by 6 bases and J by 9 bases, with 15 bases left in between.

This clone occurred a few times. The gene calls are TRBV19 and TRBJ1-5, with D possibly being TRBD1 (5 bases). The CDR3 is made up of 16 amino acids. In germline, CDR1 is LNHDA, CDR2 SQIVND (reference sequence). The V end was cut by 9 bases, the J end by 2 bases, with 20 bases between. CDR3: CASAKRGPRGNQPQHF. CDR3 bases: TGTGCCAGCGCTAAACGCGGCCCCAGGGGCAATCAGCCCCAGCATTTT.

CDR3 bases: TGCGCCAGCAGCTTGGGGGCAGCCCCTGATAATGAAAAACTGTTTTTT. Protein: CASSLGAAPDNEKLFF. The chain employs TRBV5-1 and TRBJ1-4, with unresolved D. V was clipped by 0 bases and J by 4 bases, with 13 bases between them. This CDR3 is built from 16 residues. Germline V gene sequence: CDR1 SGHRS, CDR2 YFSETQ.

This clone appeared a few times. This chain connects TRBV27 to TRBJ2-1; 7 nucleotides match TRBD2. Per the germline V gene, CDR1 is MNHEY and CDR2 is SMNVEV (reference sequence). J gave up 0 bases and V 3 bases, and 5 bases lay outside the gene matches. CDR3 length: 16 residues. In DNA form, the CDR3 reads TGTGCCAGCAGTTTGGTGGGAGGGATCTCCTACAATGAGCAGTTCTTC. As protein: CASSLVGGISYNEQFF.

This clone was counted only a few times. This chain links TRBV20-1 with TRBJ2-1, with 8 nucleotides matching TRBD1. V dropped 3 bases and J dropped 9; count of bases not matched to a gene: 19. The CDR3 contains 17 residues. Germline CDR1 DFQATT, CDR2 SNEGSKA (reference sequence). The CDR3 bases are TGCAGTGCTAGTCACCCGTCGGTGGACAGGGTCCGAAGTGAGCAGTTCTTC. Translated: CSASHPSVDRVRSEQFF.

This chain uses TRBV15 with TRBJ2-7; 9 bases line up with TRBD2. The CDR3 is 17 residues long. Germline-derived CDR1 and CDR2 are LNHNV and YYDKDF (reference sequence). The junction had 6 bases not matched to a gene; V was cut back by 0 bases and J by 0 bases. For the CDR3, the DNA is TGTGCCACCAGCAGAGATCGCAGCGGGGGGAGCTCCTACGAGCAGTACTTC. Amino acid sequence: CATSRDRSGGSSYEQYF.

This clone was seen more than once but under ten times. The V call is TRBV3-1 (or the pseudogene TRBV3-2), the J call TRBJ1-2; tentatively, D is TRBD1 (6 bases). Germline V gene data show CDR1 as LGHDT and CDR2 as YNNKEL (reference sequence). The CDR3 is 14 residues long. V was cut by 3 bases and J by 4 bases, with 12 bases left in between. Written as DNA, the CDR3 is TGTGCCAGCAGCCAGTGGGACAACTCCTATGGCTACACCTTC. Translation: CASSQWDNSYGYTF.

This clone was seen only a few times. The CDR3 nucleotides read TGTGCCAGCAGCCAAGGGGGCTCCTACAATGAGCAGTTCTTC. Its protein product is CASSQGGSYNEQFF. The genes are TRBV27 and TRBJ2-1, with a tentative D call TRBD1 (6 bases). The germline CDR1 and CDR2 sequences are MNHEY and SMNVEV (reference sequence). This CDR3 is 14 amino acids long. With 6 bases removed from V and 0 bases from J, the gap between germline ends came to 9 bases.